The T cell receptor (beta chain) under discussion was sequenced for a study of neurological immune-mediated disorders. Study-level results: Patients with HTLV-1-associated myelopathy had the highest level of TCR clonal expansion, whereas patients with multiple sclerosis had the lowest level, falling beneath the level found in healthy controls.

TCRdb independently ran MiXCR on the 5' RACE reads; one entry per CDR3 protein. The sample lists tens of thousands of distinct CDR3 sequences, approximately 10% occurring once. Germline CDR1 and CDR2: SGHRS and YFSETQ. The CDR3 runs 15 residues. V was pared by 4 bases and J by 4 bases, with 6 bases of the junction left unmatched. Judged by abundance, this clonotype is medium-sized (0.01 to 0.1%). What it binds is not known. The sequenced sample consisted of PBMCs. The clonotype was recovered from a woman aged 40 to 49 with HTLV-1-associated myelopathy (HAM/TSP). The chain combines TRBV5-1 with TRBJ2-3; 10 nucleotides line up with TRBD1. The CDR3, as DNA: TGCGCCAGCAGCCAGGGACAGGGGAGGGCAGATACGCAGTATTTT. Amino acid sequence: CASSQGQGRADTQYF.